This T cell receptor beta chain was sequenced in a study of T cells in Graves' hyperthyroidism and ophthalmopathy. Researchers amplified the TCR beta CDR3 regions from RNA transcripts. First-round RT-PCR with HTBI primers amplified the TCR CDR3 region. TCRdb re-analysed the multiplex PCR reads in MiXCR, keeping a single row per CDR3 protein. The sample yields about 720,000 distinct CDR3 sequences, around a sixth seen once. Broader study findings: Blood also carried most thyroid clonotypes expanded above 0.001.

Germline CDR1 and CDR2: SGHTA and FQGNSA. The CDR3 is 15 residues long. The ends lost 7 bases at V and 2 bases at J; junction bases unmatched: 8. The table lists this clonotype with a few counts. The target antigen is unknown. The sequence derives from a woman in her 50s with Graves' hyperthyroidism that later progressed to Graves' ophthalmopathy. J is TRBJ1-2 and V is TRBV7-2; 9 bases are a match to TRBD1. Sample: blood. Written as DNA, the CDR3 is TGTGCCAGCACCGCACCCGGGACAGGGAACTATGGCTACACCTTC. Protein: CASTAPGTGNYGYTF.